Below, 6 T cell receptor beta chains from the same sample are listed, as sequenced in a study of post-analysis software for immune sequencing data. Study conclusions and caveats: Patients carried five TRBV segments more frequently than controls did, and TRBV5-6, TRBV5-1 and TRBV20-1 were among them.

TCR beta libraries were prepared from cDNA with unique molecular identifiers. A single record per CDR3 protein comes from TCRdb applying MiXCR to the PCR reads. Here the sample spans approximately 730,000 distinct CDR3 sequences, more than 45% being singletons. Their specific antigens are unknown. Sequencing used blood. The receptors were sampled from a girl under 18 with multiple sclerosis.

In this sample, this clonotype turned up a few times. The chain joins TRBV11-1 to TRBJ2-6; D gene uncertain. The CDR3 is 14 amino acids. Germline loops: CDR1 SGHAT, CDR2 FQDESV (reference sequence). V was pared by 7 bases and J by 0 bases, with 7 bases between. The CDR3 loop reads CASTLPSGANVLTF. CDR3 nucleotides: TGTGCCAGCACCCTCCCCTCTGGGGCCAACGTCCTGACTTTC.

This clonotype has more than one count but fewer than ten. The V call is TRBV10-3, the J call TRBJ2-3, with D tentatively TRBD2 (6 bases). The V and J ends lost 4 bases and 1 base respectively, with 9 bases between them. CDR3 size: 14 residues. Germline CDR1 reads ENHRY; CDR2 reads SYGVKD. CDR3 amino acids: CAISGSSGTDTQYF. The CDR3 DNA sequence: TGTGCCATCAGTGGTTCTAGCGGCACAGATACGCAGTATTTT.

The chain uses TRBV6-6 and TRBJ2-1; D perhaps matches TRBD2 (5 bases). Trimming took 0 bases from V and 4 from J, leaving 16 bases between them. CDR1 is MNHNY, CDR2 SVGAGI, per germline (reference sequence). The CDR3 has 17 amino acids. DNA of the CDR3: TGTGCCAGCAGTTACTCAGGACGGGTAGCGCTTTACAATGAGCAGTTCTTC. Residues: CASSYSGRVALYNEQFF.

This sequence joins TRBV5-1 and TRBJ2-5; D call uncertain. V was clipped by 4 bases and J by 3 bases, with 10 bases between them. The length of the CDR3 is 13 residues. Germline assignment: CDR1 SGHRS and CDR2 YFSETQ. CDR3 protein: CASSVDWEETQYF. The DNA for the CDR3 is TGCGCCAGCAGCGTCGACTGGGAAGAGACCCAGTACTTC.

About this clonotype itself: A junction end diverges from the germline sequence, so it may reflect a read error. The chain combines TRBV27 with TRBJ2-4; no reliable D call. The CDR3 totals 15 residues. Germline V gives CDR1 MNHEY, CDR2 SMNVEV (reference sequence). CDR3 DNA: TGTACCAGCAGTCCTAGGGTGGGCCGGATAAACATTCAGTACTTC. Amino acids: CTSSPRVGRINIQYF.

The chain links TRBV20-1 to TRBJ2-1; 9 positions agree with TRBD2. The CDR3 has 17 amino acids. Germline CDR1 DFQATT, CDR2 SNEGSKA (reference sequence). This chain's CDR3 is CRETVNHSGSSYNEQFF. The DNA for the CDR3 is TGCAGAGAGACAGTCAACCATAGCGGGAGCTCCTACAATGAGCAGTTCTTC.